At least ten counts were recorded for the clone carrying this T cell receptor beta chain. Its antigen is undetermined. Exclusions: uncontrolled infection, other autoimmune disease, pregnancy, lactation. Orbital computed tomography, thyroid ultrasound, serum thyroxine and TRAb, and clinical symptoms together informed the diagnoses. This sample was included in a study of T cells in Graves' hyperthyroidism and ophthalmopathy. Whole-study findings and limits: Most thyroid clonotypes expanded above 0.001 were also detected in blood.

Amplification of TCR beta CDR3 regions used RNA as the template. Primed by the HTBI set, a first-round RT-PCR was run on the TCR CDR3. TCRdb ran MiXCR on the multiplex PCR reads and lists one entry per CDR3 protein. Among around 580,000 distinct CDR3 sequences, approximately 44% were seen once, and the ten largest hold around 7.7%. V was cut by 0 bases and J by 7 bases, with 18 bases left in between. Per germline, CDR1 DFQATT and CDR2 SNEGSKA (reference sequence). The CDR3 has 15 residues. The source material was peripheral blood or thyroid tissue (not recorded which). This receptor was obtained from a woman under 30 with Graves' hyperthyroidism. The chain joins TRBV20-1 to TRBJ1-1; D not certain. CDR3 sequence: CSARDYGSRAYEAFF. The CDR3 bases are TGCAGTGCTAGAGATTATGGGTCCCGTGCTTATGAAGCTTTCTTT.